The rows below give T cell receptor beta chains drawn from one sample of a study of shared clonotypes between healthy human individuals. TCRdb's table, derived via immunoSEQ multiplex PCR, lists solely in-frame clones and lacks some. Of about 2.4 million clones listed, around 90% are singletons. Sequencing input: naive CD4+ T cells sorted from blood. The receptors originated from a man aged 18 to 35 in good health. Both conserved end residues are trimmed from each CDR3. Each record gives: D gene, V gene, CDR3 length, J gene, CDR3 protein. D genes are given only for firm matches.

NA	TRBV18	14	TRBJ2-3	ASSPLVGSGTDTQY
NA	TRBV5-6	13	TRBJ2-3	ASSLKGISGDTQY
TRBD1	TRBV28	13	TRBJ1-5	ASSSPGTGRQPQH
TRBD1	TRBV7-2	17	TRBJ2-5	ASSARTGFGPNLKETQY
TRBD1	TRBV10-1	9	TRBJ2-7	ASSEMGQWY
TRBD1	TRBV19	12	TRBJ2-5	ASSSHDRAETQY
NA	TRBV2	12	TRBJ1-5	ASTPIGESQPQH
TRBD2	TRBV18	11	TRBJ2-7	ASSPLLGGEQY
TRBD2	TRBV6-4	15	TRBJ2-1	ASSASFVAGSYNEQF
NA	TRBV9	13	TRBJ2-2	ASSVGGSNTGELF
TRBD1	TRBV6-1	11	TRBJ2-7	ATSKDRAREQY
TRBD1	TRBV6-6	12	TRBJ1-2	ASSYLTGVHGYT
NA	TRBV7-9	14	TRBJ1-6	ASSLAFGAGSSPLH
NA	TRBV4-1	13	TRBJ1-1	ASSQGAGLNTEAF
NA	TRBV7-8	15	TRBJ1-6	ASSLARVQGFNSPLH
NA	TRBV19	11	TRBJ2-3	ASAEATTDTQY
NA	TRBV5-4	15	TRBJ1-3	ASSLYTPFSSGNTIY
TRBD2	TRBV5-1	13	TRBJ2-7	ASSRTHASGSEQY
NA	TRBV9	17	TRBJ2-1	ASSGRGPVETRSYNEQF
NA	TRBV7-3	11	TRBJ2-5	ASSRDPSETQY
TRBD1	TRBV11-2	13	TRBJ1-1	ASSLGTGMYTEAF
TRBD2	TRBV2	14	TRBJ2-2	ASSVPSGGAPGELF
NA	TRBV30	11	TRBJ1-5	AWRSPGNQPQH
NA	TRBV7-8	11	TRBJ2-1	ASSFSSVHEQF
TRBD1	TRBV9	18	TRBJ1-1	ASSHPGFNRGITGNTEAF
NA	TRBV19	15	TRBJ2-6	ASKGGYIQSGANVLT
NA	TRBV30	13	TRBJ2-7	AWSLGPSGLYEQY
TRBD2	TRBV2	13	TRBJ2-5	ASSGGGGTQETQY
NA	TRBV28	10	NA	ASSSDRYEQY
NA	TRBV28	14	TRBJ1-4	ASLAKQPGLNEKLF
NA	TRBV15	13	TRBJ2-1	ATSARDLGHNEQF
NA	TRBV6-5	9	TRBJ2-1	ASSNRNEQF
NA	TRBV11-3	12	TRBJ2-4	ASSLGTGADIQY